This is a list of T cell receptor beta chains from one sample in a study of blood T cell repertoires in COVID-19. Using immunoSEQ multiplex PCR, the repertoire was profiled, and TCRdb retains in-frame clones only, with some absent. Altogether 56,000 or so clones are present, 85% to 90% being singletons, with the ten largest covering roughly 43%. Sequencing was performed on peripheral blood. These receptors originate from a woman aged 60-75 years with COVID-19, enrolled during active disease. Each CDR3 is given with its conserved first and last residue. A D gene is named only where the DNA matches it firmly. Some rows have no size entry. The others give once, few or many, or a class for an expanded clone.

J,size,V,D,CDR3,DNA
TRBJ1-1,NA,TRBV27,NA,CATRLGQLDGEAFF,TGTGCCACGAGACTGGGGCAACTCGACGGTGAAGCTTTCTTT
TRBJ2-1,NA,TRBV29-1,TRBD2,CSVSLGGTSGSKQFF,TGCAGCGTCTCCCTAGGCGGGACTAGCGGGTCCAAGCAGTTCTTC
TRBJ1-5,NA,TRBV3-1/TRBV3-2,NA,CASSFGTPRDNQPQHF,TGTGCCAGCAGTTTCGGGACTCCCAGGGACAATCAGCCCCAGCATTTT
TRBJ1-5,NA,TRBV5-4,NA,CASSRGTGINQPQHF,TGTGCCAGCAGCCGCGGAACAGGGATCAATCAGCCCCAGCATTTT
TRBJ2-6,NA,TRBV2,NA,CASSEGPVSGANVLTF,TGTGCCAGCAGTGAAGGGCCAGTCTCTGGGGCCAACGTCCTGACTTTC
TRBJ1-4,NA,TRBV18,NA,CASSLTGGTDEKLFF,TGTGCCAGCTCCCTTACGGGGGGTACGGATGAAAAACTGTTTTTT
TRBJ1-1,NA,TRBV5-1,TRBD1,CASSLWTGRGDTEAFF,TGCGCCAGCAGCCTCTGGACAGGGAGAGGTGACACTGAAGCTTTCTTT
TRBJ1-1,NA,TRBV5-1,NA,CASSWGVGRDTEAFF,TGCGCCAGCAGCTGGGGGGTTGGAAGAGACACTGAAGCTTTCTTT
TRBJ1-2,NA,TRBV28,TRBD1,CASSLITGGGGYTF,TGTGCCAGCAGTTTAATAACAGGGGGAGGTGGCTACACCTTC
TRBJ2-5,NA,TRBV7-9,TRBD1,CASSPSGQGRETQYF,TGTGCCAGCAGCCCTTCAGGACAGGGCAGGGAGACCCAGTACTTC
TRBJ1-4,few,TRBV28,TRBD1,CASSRGQAAEKLFF,TGTGCCAGCAGCCGGGGACAGGCCGCCGAAAAACTGTTTTTT
TRBJ2-1,NA,TRBV11-2,NA,CASRRPGSFYNEQFF,TGTGCCAGCAGGCGACCGGGTTCCTTCTACAATGAGCAGTTCTTC
TRBJ2-7,once,TRBV20-1,TRBD2,CSASTSGSPLYEQYF,TGCAGTGCTAGTACTAGCGGGTCGCCTTTGTACGAGCAGTACTTC
TRBJ1-2,NA,TRBV27,NA,CASSFWGGGYTF,TGTGCCAGCAGTTTTTGGGGGGGTGGCTACACCTTC
TRBJ1-4,NA,TRBV10-3,TRBD1,CAISAGGAGEKLFF,TGTGCCATCAGTGCAGGGGGCGCGGGTGAAAAACTGTTTTTT
TRBJ1-4,NA,TRBV5-1,TRBD1,CASSLRQGNEKLFF,TGCGCCAGCAGCTTGAGACAGGGAAATGAAAAACTGTTTTTT
TRBJ2-7,NA,TRBV11-2,NA,CASSLSDGAYEQYF,TGTGCCAGCAGCTTATCGGACGGGGCCTACGAGCAGTACTTC
TRBJ2-2,NA,TRBV6-5,NA,CASSKPETGELFF,TGTGCCAGCAGTAAGCCCGAAACCGGGGAGCTGTTTTTT
TRBJ1-2,NA,TRBV3-1/TRBV3-2,NA,CASSQDQRLGYGYTF,TGTGCCAGCAGCCAAGATCAGCGCTTGGGCTATGGCTACACCTTC
TRBJ1-4,NA,TRBV7-8,NA,CASSLDGAGQATEKLFF,TGTGCCAGCAGCCTAGATGGGGCGGGGCAAGCGACTGAAAAACTGTTTTTT
TRBJ1-5,NA,TRBV3-1/TRBV3-2,NA,CASSQRGSGQPQHF,TGTGCCAGCAGCCAAAGGGGCTCCGGTCAGCCCCAGCATTTT
TRBJ1-6,NA,TRBV27,NA,CASRQTSSYNSPLHF,TGTGCCAGCAGACAGACAAGCTCCTATAATTCACCCCTCCACTTT
TRBJ1-2,NA,TRBV5-6,TRBD1,CASSLALTGTDYGYTF,TGTGCCAGCAGCTTGGCCCTGACAGGGACTGACTATGGCTACACCTTC
TRBJ1-2,NA,TRBV11-2,NA,CASTPQSGLYGYTF,TGTGCCAGCACCCCTCAGTCAGGGCTTTATGGCTACACCTTC
TRBJ2-2,NA,TRBV11-2,NA,CASSPRQGGTGELFF,TGTGCCAGCAGCCCCCGACAGGGAGGCACCGGGGAGCTGTTTTTT
TRBJ2-1,NA,TRBV6-1,NA,CASSGDLAGAYNEQFF,TGTGCCAGCAGTGGGGACTTGGCGGGGGCTTACAATGAGCAGTTCTTC
TRBJ2-7,NA,TRBV21-1,NA,CASSNSISGGGGNEQYF,TGTGCCAGCAGCAATAGTATCTCCGGCGGGGGAGGAAACGAGCAGTACTTC
TRBJ1-6,NA,TRBV19,NA,CASSGQRGNNSPLHF,TGTGCCAGTAGTGGTCAAAGGGGCAATAATTCACCCCTCCACTTT
TRBJ1-4,once,TRBV28,NA,CASSPLDGRGVEKLFF,TGTGCCAGCAGTCCCCTTGATGGCAGGGGAGTAGAAAAACTGTTTTTT
TRBJ2-1,once,TRBV14,TRBD1,CASSQGQAPYNEQFF,TGTGCCAGCAGCCAGGGACAGGCACCCTACAATGAGCAGTTCTTC
TRBJ2-2,NA,TRBV5-6,NA,CASSLGPIMDTGELFF,TGTGCCAGCAGCTTGGGCCCTATTATGGACACCGGGGAGCTGTTTTTT
TRBJ1-2,NA,TRBV6-2/TRBV6-3,NA,CASSYSGLLGQGYTF,TGTGCCAGCAGTTACTCTGGTCTTCTTGGGCAAGGCTACACCTTC
TRBJ2-7,NA,TRBV18,NA,CASSPGSGFRNEQYF,TGTGCCAGCTCACCCGGCAGCGGGTTTAGGAACGAGCAGTACTTC
TRBJ1-2,NA,TRBV3-1/TRBV3-2,NA,CASSLAQGNGYTF,TGTGCCAGCAGTCTTGCTCAGGGTAATGGCTACACCTTC
TRBJ2-1,NA,TRBV10-3,TRBD1,CAISGWTGGARGSYNEQFF,TGTGCCATCAGTGGCTGGACAGGGGGCGCGAGAGGCTCCTACAATGAGCAGTTCTTC